The 24 T cell receptor beta chains reported below all come from one sample, sequenced in a study of blood T cell repertoires in COVID-19. The protocol was immunoSEQ multiplex PCR, while the TCRdb copy is restricted to in-frame clones and leaves out a portion. The table shows about 130,000 clones, with about 93% occurring only once. The sample was peripheral blood. These receptors came from a man aged 50-60 years with COVID-19, enrolled during active disease.

The chain recombines TRBV2 with TRBJ1-4; 8 bases align to TRBD1. V was clipped by 8 bases and J by 3 bases; unmatched bases: 8. The CDR3 is 15 amino acids. Germline V gene lookup returns CDR1 SNHLY and CDR2 FYNNEI. Here the CDR3 reads CASARMTGANEKLFF. The CDR3, as DNA: TGTGCCAGCGCCCGGATGACAGGGGCTAATGAAAAACTGTTTTTT.

Only one count was recorded for this clone. The chain employs TRBV23-1 and TRBJ2-7; D not certain. TRBV23-1 belongs to the ORF category, with a function that is uncertain. V lost 0 bases and J lost 0, with 12 bases in between. This CDR3 region has 16 residues. The CDR3 DNA sequence: TGCGCCAGCAGTCAATCGTCCAGGAACAGCTCCTACGAGCAGTACGTC. This encodes CASSQSSRNSSYEQYV.

J is TRBJ1-4 and V is TRBV6-2 or TRBV6-3; D unclear. The germline gives CDR1 MNHEY, CDR2 SVGEGT. Trimming took off 2 bases at V and 0 bases at J, with 10 bases between the two ends. This CDR3 has 16 amino acids. The CDR3 loop is CASSYGSGSTNEKLFF. The CDR3 coding sequence is TGTGCCAGCAGTTACGGGTCGGGATCAACTAATGAAAAACTGTTTTTT.

V and J are TRBV10-2 and TRBJ1-1, with a possible D match to TRBD1 (5 bases). Germline V gives CDR1 WSHSY, CDR2 SAAADI. Trimming removed 8 bases at V and 1 base at J, with 11 bases between. CDR3 length equals 13 residues. The CDR3 protein is CASGVQGNTEAFF. CDR3 bases: TGCGCCAGCGGGGTCCAGGGGAACACTGAAGCTTTCTTT.

DNA of the CDR3: TGTGCCAGTACCAGGACTAGCGGGAAGGGGGAGCTGTTTTTT. Residues: CASTRTSGKGELFF. The chain carries TRBV19 and TRBJ2-2, with 12 positions matching TRBD2. Germline V CDR1 and CDR2: LNHDA, SQIVND (reference sequence). The CDR3 totals 14 residues. The trim removed 7 bases at V and 8 bases at J, leaving 5 bases unmatched.

The rearrangement uses TRBV7-9 and TRBJ2-3; 9 bases line up with TRBD2. The CDR3 extends over 14 amino acids. In germline, CDR1 is SEHNR, CDR2 FQNEAQ (reference sequence). The V and J ends lost 5 bases and 3 bases, in that order; junction bases with no gene match: 3. CDR3 residues: CASSLSGRTDTQYF. The CDR3 DNA reads TGTGCCAGCAGCCTTAGCGGGAGAACAGATACGCAGTATTTT.

The rearrangement links TRBV6-5 to TRBJ1-1, with 8 positions matching TRBD1. The germline CDR1 and CDR2 sequences are MNHEY and SVGAGI. The CDR3 covers 14 residues. V lost 9 bases and J lost 1; bases outside the gene matches: 7. The CDR3 region is CASLSGQGNTEAFF. Here the CDR3 DNA reads TGTGCCAGTCTGAGCGGACAGGGGAACACTGAAGCTTTCTTT.

The chain uses TRBV6-5 and TRBJ1-5, with 12 bases identical to TRBD1. V dropped 6 bases and J dropped 6; count of bases not matched to a gene: 6. The germline V gene encodes CDR1 MNHEY and CDR2 SVGAGI. CDR3 length: 15 amino acids. CDR3 in amino acids: CASSPGTGGGQPQHF. In DNA form, the CDR3 reads TGTGCCAGCAGCCCCGGGACAGGGGGCGGTCAGCCCCAGCATTTT.

This clone appeared a few times. V and J are TRBV19 and TRBJ1-5; 7 positions match TRBD1. The CDR3 sequence is 13 residues long. V lost 5 bases and J lost 5; bases outside the gene matches: 3. Germline V lookup: CDR1 LNHDA, CDR2 SQIVND (reference sequence). The CDR3 DNA reads as TGTGCCAGTAGTCTCGGACAGGATCAGCCCCAGCATTTT. It yields the protein CASSLGQDQPQHF.

This clone was seen a single time. This chain uses TRBV7-2 with TRBJ2-7; D may be TRBD1 (6 bases). The CDR3 is 15 residues long. Trimming removed 3 bases from V and 2 bases from J, with 14 bases in between. The germline V gene has CDR1 SGHTA and CDR2 FQGNSA. The CDR3 reads CASSLGEQGPYEQYF. In DNA form, the CDR3 reads TGTGCCAGCAGCTTGGGAGAACAGGGCCCCTACGAGCAGTACTTC.

The genes are TRBV4-3 and TRBJ2-3; 12 bases are a match to TRBD2. With 4 bases clipped from V and 6 bases from J, the junction kept 8 bases outside the gene matches. The germline gives CDR1 LGHNA, CDR2 YSLEER. This CDR3 has 16 residues. The CDR3 spells CASSLAGLAGSDTQYF. The CDR3 DNA follows: TGCGCCAGCAGCCTCGCCGGACTAGCGGGATCCGATACGCAGTATTTT.

The chain links TRBV11-2 to TRBJ2-7; D is unresolved. The germline gives CDR1 SGHAT, CDR2 FQNNGV. CDR3 length: 15 amino acids. V dropped 2 bases and J dropped 1 base, with 12 bases sitting between them. The CDR3 loop is CASSLLPGISYEQYF. Here the CDR3 DNA reads TGTGCCAGCAGCTTATTACCGGGTATATCCTACGAGCAGTACTTC.

This rearrangement joins TRBV5-4 to TRBJ2-1, with 8 bases lining up with TRBD1. Trimming cost V 4 bases and J 4 bases; bases outside gene matches: 7. This CDR3 contains 15 residues. Looked up from germline, CDR1 is SGHNT and CDR2 is YYREEE (reference sequence). The CDR3 loop is CASSVQQGAYNEQFF. The CDR3 coding sequence is TGTGCCAGCAGCGTCCAGCAGGGGGCATACAATGAGCAGTTCTTC. Looking up the rest from reference TRBV5-4 and TRBJ2-1 gives the full variable domain: ETGVTQSPTHLIKTRGQQVTLRCSSQSGHNTVSWYQQALGQGPQFIFQYYREEENGRGNFPPRFSGLQFPNYSSELNVNALELDDSALYLCASSVQQGAYNEQFFGPGTRLTVL.

The V and J genes are TRBV4-1 and TRBJ2-5; 11 bases are a match to TRBD2. V gave up 3 bases and J gave up 5 bases; unmatched junction bases: 11. CDR3 length: 17 residues. Looked up from germline, CDR1 is MGHRA and CDR2 is YSYEKL. CDR3 sequence: CASSQFTSGRGSETQYF. The CDR3 DNA sequence: TGCGCCAGCAGCCAGTTCACTAGCGGGAGAGGTTCGGAGACCCAGTACTTC.

The gene calls are TRBV18 and TRBJ2-5; the match to TRBD1 covers 9 bases. The CDR3 runs to 15 residues. Germline V lookup: CDR1 KGHSH, CDR2 LQKENI. After removal of 8 bases from V and 0 bases from J, the junction contained 7 bases not matched to a gene. The CDR3 DNA is TGTGCCAGCGGCAAACAGGGGGCAGACCAAGAGACCCAGTACTTC. Translating gives CASGKQGADQETQYF.

This chain uses TRBV7-2 with TRBJ2-7; TRBD1 aligns across 9 bases. The CDR3 runs to 14 residues. Germline V gives CDR1 SGHTA, CDR2 FQGNSA. V was clipped by 5 bases and J by 3 bases; unmatched bases: 5. The CDR3 sequence: CASSLGTGYYEQYV. For the CDR3, the DNA is TGTGCCAGCAGCCTCGGGACAGGGTACTACGAGCAGTACGTC.

For this clone: The same CDR3 also results from other DNA sequences found in this sample. The chain couples TRBV19 to TRBJ2-1; TRBD1 agrees at 9 bases. Trimming cost V 3 bases and J 7 bases; bases outside gene matches: 4. The length of the CDR3 is 14 residues. The germline gives CDR1 LNHDA, CDR2 SQIVND (reference sequence). The CDR3 DNA follows: TGTGCCAGTAGTATCGGGACAGGGAGGAATGAGCAGTTCTTC. The encoded protein is CASSIGTGRNEQFF. Combining the CDR3 with reference TRBV19 and TRBJ2-1 gives the whole variable domain DGGITQSPKYLFRKEGQNVTLSCEQNLNHDAMYWYRQDPGQGLRLIYYSQIVNDFQKGDIAEGYSVSREKKESFPLTVTSAQKNPTAFYLCASSIGTGRNEQFFGPGTRLTVL.

The chain links TRBV30 to TRBJ1-6, with D maybe TRBD1 (5 bases). This CDR3 region has 16 residues. V lost 4 bases and J lost 0, with 13 bases in between. Germline CDR1 is GTSNPN and CDR2 is SVGIG (reference sequence). The CDR3 sequence is CAWTLGGSSYNSPLHF. CDR3 in DNA: TGTGCCTGGACCCTGGGGGGGAGCTCCTATAATTCACCCCTCCACTTT. Using reference TRBV30 and TRBJ1-6 for the parts outside the CDR3, the full variable domain is SQTIHQWPATLVQPVGSPLSLECTVEGTSNPNLYWYRQAAGRGLQLLFYSVGIGQISSEVPQNLSASRPQDRQFILSSKKLLLSDSGFYLCAWTLGGSSYNSPLHFGNGTRLTVT.

The CDR3 protein is CASSQPGLAGAYEQYF. CDR3 nucleotides: TGTGCCAGCAGCCAGCCGGGACTAGCGGGAGCTTACGAGCAGTACTTC. The chain joins TRBV3-1 (or the pseudogene TRBV3-2) to TRBJ2-7, with 14 bases lining up with TRBD2. The CDR3 length is 16 residues. Germline CDR1 reads LGHDT; CDR2 reads YNNKEL (reference sequence). The J segment lost 4 bases and the V segment lost 3 bases, leaving 5 bases of the junction unmatched.

The V call is TRBV24-1, the J call TRBJ1-1; TRBD1 agrees at 9 bases. The V segment lost 6 bases and the J segment 5 bases; nucleotides outside the gene matches: 15. CDR3 length equals 17 residues. Germline CDR1 KGHDR, CDR2 SFDVKD. The CDR3 nucleotides are TGTGCCACCAGTAAGAGCCCCCTAGGACAGGGGAGGACTGAAGCTTTCTTT. Protein product: CATSKSPLGQGRTEAFF.

This chain uses TRBV6-5 with TRBJ2-7; 9 bases are a match to TRBD1. The V and J ends lost 5 bases and 1 base, in that order; junction bases with no gene match: 3. The germline V gene encodes CDR1 MNHEY and CDR2 SVGAGI. The CDR3 extends over 14 amino acids. The CDR3 DNA reads TGTGCCAGCAGTCGGACAGGGGCTTCCTACGAGCAGTACGTC. The encoded protein is CASSRTGASYEQYV.

This clone has only a few counts. The rearrangement joins TRBV2 to TRBJ1-2; no firm D call. With 5 bases removed from V and 4 bases from J, the gap between germline ends came to 11 bases. Per germline, CDR1 SNHLY and CDR2 FYNNEI. The CDR3 is 13 amino acids. The CDR3 DNA sequence: TGTGCCAGCAGTCCCACCGAGTTCTATGGCTACACCTTC. Translated: CASSPTEFYGYTF.

The chain joins TRBV28 to TRBJ1-2; D gene uncertain. This CDR3 has 16 amino acids. Per germline, CDR1 MDHEN and CDR2 SYDVKM. V lost 2 bases to trimming and J lost 4 bases, with 17 bases between them. The CDR3 sequence is CASSLTRREAGYGYTF. CDR3 sequence (DNA): TGTGCCAGCAGTTTAACCCGCCGGGAGGCAGGCTATGGCTACACCTTC.

The V gene is TRBV3-1 (or the pseudogene TRBV3-2), the J gene TRBJ1-5; D not resolved. The germline V gene encodes CDR1 LGHDT and CDR2 YNNKEL (reference sequence). Trimming stripped 4 bases from V and 5 bases from J, with 12 bases between. This CDR3 is 14 amino acids long. The CDR3 bases are TGTGCCAGCAGCCGCGGGTCTGCGGATCAGCCCCAGCATTTT. This gives the protein CASSRGSADQPQHF.